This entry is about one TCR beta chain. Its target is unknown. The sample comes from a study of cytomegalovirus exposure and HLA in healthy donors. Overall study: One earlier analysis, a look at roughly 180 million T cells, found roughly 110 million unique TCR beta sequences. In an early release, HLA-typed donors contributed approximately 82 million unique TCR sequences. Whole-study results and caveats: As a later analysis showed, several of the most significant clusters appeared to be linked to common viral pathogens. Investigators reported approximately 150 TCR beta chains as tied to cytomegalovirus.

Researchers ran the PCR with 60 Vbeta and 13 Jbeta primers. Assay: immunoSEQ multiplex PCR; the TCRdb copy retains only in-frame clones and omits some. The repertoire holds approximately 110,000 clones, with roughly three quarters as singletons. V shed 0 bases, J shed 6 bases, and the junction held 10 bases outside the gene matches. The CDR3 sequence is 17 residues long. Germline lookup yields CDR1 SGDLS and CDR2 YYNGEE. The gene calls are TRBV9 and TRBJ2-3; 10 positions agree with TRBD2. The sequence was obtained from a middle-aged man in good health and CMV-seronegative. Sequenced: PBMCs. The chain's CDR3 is CASSVGVAGGPSDTQYF. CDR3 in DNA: TGTGCCAGCAGCGTAGGGGTAGCGGGGGGTCCCTCCGATACGCAGTATTTT.